The rows below give T cell receptor beta chains drawn from one sample of a study of identical twins. TCRdb re-called the 5' RACE reads with MiXCR, one entry per CDR3 protein. Among 1.5 million or so distinct CDR3 sequences listed, under 35% were seen once. The sequencing input was cord blood. Receptors originate from a newborn girl in good health. Both conserved end residues are part of each CDR3. D genes are given only for firm matches. Size values are once, few and many counts, or a class for expanded clones, and some rows have none.

j_call | d_call | clone_size | v_call | cdr3_nt | cdr3_aa
TRBJ1-1 | TRBD1 | few | TRBV7-2 | TGTGCCAGCAGCTCCCGACAGGGGATAGTGGGGACTGAAGCTTTCTTT | CASSSRQGIVGTEAFF
TRBJ1-5 | - | few | TRBV20-1 | TGCAGTGCTATCCCTCGGACAGTGAGCAATCAGCCCCAGCATTTT | CSAIPRTVSNQPQHF
TRBJ2-7 | - | - | TRBV20-1 | TGCAGTGCTGCTAGCGCCTACGAGCAGTACTTC | CSAASAYEQYF
TRBJ2-5 | - | few | TRBV2 | TGTGCCAGCTTAAAGGGTCTACCGGGGGAGACCCAGTACTTC | CASLKGLPGETQYF
TRBJ1-2 | - | - | TRBV4-1 | TGCGCCAGCAGACCCAGGGACCCCTTCTATGGCTACACCTTC | CASRPRDPFYGYTF
TRBJ2-3 | TRBD1 | few | TRBV27 | TGTGCCAGCCGGGACAGGGGGTATGGAGATACGCAGTATTTT | CASRDRGYGDTQYF
TRBJ2-1 | TRBD2 | once | TRBV20-1 | TGCAGTGCTAGAGCAGAACGCGGGGGGGCCTACAATGAGCAGTTCTTC | CSARAERGGAYNEQFF
TRBJ2-7 | TRBD1 | few | TRBV7-6 | TGTGCCAGCAGCTCCCGGACAGGACGCTCCTACGAGCAGTACTTC | CASSSRTGRSYEQYF
TRBJ2-1 | - | few | TRBV10-2 | TGCGCCAGCAGTGAGTTACAGGACGACCGGTTCTTC | CASSELQDDRFF
TRBJ1-5 | TRBD1 | few | TRBV29-1 | TGCAGCGTTGTAGGGGGCGTCAATCAGCCCCAGCATTTT | CSVVGGVNQPQHF
TRBJ2-7 | TRBD2 | many | TRBV4-2 | TGTGCCAGCAGCCTAAGGACTAGCGGTCCCTACGAGCAGTACTTC | CASSLRTSGPYEQYF
TRBJ2-1 | TRBD2 | - | TRBV4-2 | TGTGCCAGCAGCCAAGACGGGCGGGGGGGCTTCAACAATGAGCAGTTCTTC | CASSQDGRGGFNNEQFF
TRBJ2-5 | TRBD2 | - | TRBV12-3/TRBV12-4 | TGTGCCAGCAGTGACCTAGCGGGAGGGTTTGGGGAGACCCAGTACTTC | CASSDLAGGFGETQYF
TRBJ1-5 | - | - | TRBV16 | TGTGCCAGCAGCCAATTCGCGGGTTATCAGCCCCAGCATTTT | CASSQFAGYQPQHF
TRBJ1-1 | - | - | TRBV3-1 | TGTGCCAGCAGCCAAGATCGGCGGATTAACACTGAAGCTTTCTTT | CASSQDRRINTEAFF
TRBJ1-5 | - | - | TRBV27 | TGTGCCATCGGGACCGGGTCCTATAGCAATCAGCCCCAGCATTTT | CAIGTGSYSNQPQHF
TRBJ1-1 | - | - | TRBV6-2/TRBV6-3 | TGTGCCAGCAGTTTCTTAACTATGAACACTGAAGCTTTCTTT | CASSFLTMNTEAFF
TRBJ2-3 | - | - | TRBV6-4 | TGTGCCAGCAGTGCCATAGGTCCCACAGATACGCAGTATTTT | CASSAIGPTDTQYF
TRBJ2-1 | TRBD1 | - | TRBV6-2/TRBV6-3 | TGTGCCAGCAGTCCAAGGGGGCCGGGTTACAATGAGCAGTTCTTC | CASSPRGPGYNEQFF
TRBJ2-3 | - | few | TRBV10-3 | TGTGCCATCAGCGGGACGGACACAGATACGCAGTATTTT | CAISGTDTDTQYF
TRBJ2-5 | - | - | TRBV11-2 | TGTGCCAGCAGCTTAGATCTTGGGAGTCATGAGCAGTACTTC | CASSLDLGSHEQYF
TRBJ2-5 | TRBD1 | few | TRBV25-1 | TGTGCCAGCGCCTCGGACAGGGAAGGGGAGACCCAGTACTTC | CASASDREGETQYF
TRBJ1-5 | - | - | TRBV10-3 | TGTGCCATCAGTGATGACCTCCAGCCCCAGCATTTT | CAISDDLQPQHF
TRBJ1-1 | - | few | TRBV20-1 | TGCAGTGCTAGAGATAAGGGGTACACTGAAGCTTTCTTT | CSARDKGYTEAFF
TRBJ2-1 | TRBD2 | - | TRBV5-1 | TGCGCCAGCACCGGGGGCGGGAGGGGCTACAATGAGCAGTTCTTC | CASTGGGRGYNEQFF
TRBJ2-3 | - | few | TRBV10-3 | TGTGCCATCAGTGAGTCCCGCAAGGATACGCAGTATTTT | CAISESRKDTQYF
TRBJ2-7 | - | - | TRBV5-1 | TGCGCCAGCAGCTCAGGAGTCGGCTACACCTACGAGCAGTACTTC | CASSSGVGYTYEQYF
TRBJ1-4 | - | - | TRBV25-1 | TGTGCCAGCAGTGTTGGAGAGACTGCAACTAATGAAAAACTGTTTTTT | CASSVGETATNEKLFF
TRBJ2-3 | - | few | TRBV5-1 | TGCGCCAGCAGCCGCTGGGGGGCTGCCACAGATACGCAGTATTTT | CASSRWGAATDTQYF
TRBJ2-3 | TRBD2 | few | TRBV7-9 | TGTGCCAGCAGCTTAGGGGCGGGAGGATTCACAGATACGCAGTATTTT | CASSLGAGGFTDTQYF
TRBJ1-1 | TRBD1 | - | TRBV29-1 | TGCAGCGTTGGTGGACAGGGGCAAATTGAAGCTTTCTTT | CSVGGQGQIEAFF
TRBJ2-5 | - | many | TRBV7-9 | TGTGCCAGCAGCTTTTTGGGACTTCTAGAGACCCAGTACTTC | CASSFLGLLETQYF
TRBJ2-7 | - | - | TRBV6-1 | TGTGCCAGCAGTGAACGGGGGACAGTCTCCTACGAGCAGTACTTC | CASSERGTVSYEQYF
TRBJ2-1 | TRBD2 | few | TRBV5-1 | TGCGCCAGCAGCCCCACCAGCCCTAGCGGACTAAGCTCCTACAATGAGCAGTTCTTC | CASSPTSPSGLSSYNEQFF
TRBJ2-1 | - | - | TRBV7-7 | TGTGCTAGCAGCTCGAACAGGGTGCCAAACTACAATGAGGAGTTCTTC | CASSSNRVPNYNEEFF
TRBJ2-1 | - | - | TRBV2 | TGTGCCAGCAGTTACAAGGCGGGGAATGAGCAGTTCTTC | CASSYKAGNEQFF
TRBJ2-7 | TRBD2 | many | TRBV7-6 | TGTGCCAGCAGCTTAGGGGGGACTAGCGGCGAGCAGTACTTC | CASSLGGTSGEQYF
TRBJ1-6 | - | - | TRBV7-9 | TGTGCCAGCAGCCGGCGGGGTACCGATAATTCACCCCTCCACTTT | CASSRRGTDNSPLHF
TRBJ2-1 | - | - | TRBV7-9 | TGTGCCGGCGCAGACCGACACAAATACAATGAGCAGTTCTTC | CAGADRHKYNEQFF
TRBJ2-1 | - | - | TRBV28 | TGTGCCAGCAGGATGGGGTACAATGAGCAGTTCTTC | CASRMGYNEQFF
TRBJ2-1 | TRBD2 | - | TRBV10-3 | TGTGCCATCAGGGGACTAGCGGGAGAGTTAATCAACTCCTACAATGAGCAGTTCTTC | CAIRGLAGELINSYNEQFF
TRBJ1-5 | - | few | TRBV6-1 | TGTGCCAGCAGTGAAGGAGCAGGGTTTAATCAGCCCCAGCATTTT | CASSEGAGFNQPQHF
TRBJ2-7 | TRBD1 | few | TRBV3-1 | TGTGCCAGCAGCCAATTACCGGGACAGGGAACCTACGAGCAGTACTTC | CASSQLPGQGTYEQYF
TRBJ2-1 | - | many | TRBV6-5 | TGTGCCAGCAGTTACGGGACATACAATGAGCAGTTCTTC | CASSYGTYNEQFF
TRBJ2-3 | - | - | TRBV20-1 | TGCAGTGCTAGTAGAGCTGGAGATGCGCAGTATTTT | CSASRAGDAQYF
TRBJ2-3 | - | - | TRBV5-4 | TGTGCCAGCAGCTCCATGGGGCGTTTGGCAGATACGCAGTATTTT | CASSSMGRLADTQYF
TRBJ2-7 | - | - | TRBV7-2 | TGTGCCAGCAGCCCTTCCGTACCCTACGAGCAGTACTTC | CASSPSVPYEQYF
TRBJ2-3 | TRBD2 | few | TRBV7-9 | TGTGCCAGCAGTTTCCCTGGGGGGGTCCGCACAGATACGCAGTATTTT | CASSFPGGVRTDTQYF
TRBJ1-2 | TRBD1 | - | TRBV12-3/TRBV12-4 | TGTGCCAGCAGTTCGCAGGGACAGCTTAACGGCTACACCTTC | CASSSQGQLNGYTF
TRBJ1-5 | - | few | TRBV15 | TGTGCCACCAGCTCCCAAGATCAGCCCCAGCATTTT | CATSSQDQPQHF